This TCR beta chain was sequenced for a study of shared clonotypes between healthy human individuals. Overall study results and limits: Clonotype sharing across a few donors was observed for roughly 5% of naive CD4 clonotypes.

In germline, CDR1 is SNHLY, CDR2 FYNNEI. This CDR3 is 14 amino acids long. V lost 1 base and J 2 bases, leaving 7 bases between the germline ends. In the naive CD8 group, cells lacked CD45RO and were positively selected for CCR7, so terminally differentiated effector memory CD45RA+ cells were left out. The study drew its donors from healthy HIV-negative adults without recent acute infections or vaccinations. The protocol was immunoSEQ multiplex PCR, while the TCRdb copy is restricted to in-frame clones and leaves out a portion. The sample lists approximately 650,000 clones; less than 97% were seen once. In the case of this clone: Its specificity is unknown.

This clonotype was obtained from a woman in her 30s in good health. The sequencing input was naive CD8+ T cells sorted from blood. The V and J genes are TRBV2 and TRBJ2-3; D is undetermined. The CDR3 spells CASSEESATDTQYF. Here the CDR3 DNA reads TGTGCCAGCAGTGAAGAGTCGGCCACAGATACGCAGTATTTT.